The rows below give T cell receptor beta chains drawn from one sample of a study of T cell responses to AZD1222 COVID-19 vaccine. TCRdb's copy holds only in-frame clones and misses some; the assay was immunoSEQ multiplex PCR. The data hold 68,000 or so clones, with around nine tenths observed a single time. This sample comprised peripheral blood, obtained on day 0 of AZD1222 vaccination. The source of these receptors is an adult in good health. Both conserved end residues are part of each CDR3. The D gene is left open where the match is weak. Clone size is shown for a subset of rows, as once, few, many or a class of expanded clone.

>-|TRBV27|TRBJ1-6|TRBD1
TGTGCCAGCAACAGGTCCAGGGGACAGGGGGGAACCCCCCTCCACTTT
CASNRSRGQGGTPLHF
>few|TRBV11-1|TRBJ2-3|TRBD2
TGTGCCAGCAGCGGGACGGGACTAGCGATCACAGATACGCAGTATTTT
CASSGTGLAITDTQYF
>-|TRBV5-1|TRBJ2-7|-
TGCGCCAGCAGCTTAAATAGCGGACACTACGAGCAGTACTTC
CASSLNSGHYEQYF
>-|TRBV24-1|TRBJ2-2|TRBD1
TGTGCCACCAGTGACCCCGGGACAGGGGGTCGGGAGGGAATCGGGGAGCTGTTTTTT
CATSDPGTGGREGIGELFF
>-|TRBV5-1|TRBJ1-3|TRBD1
TGCGCCAGCAGCCCATACAGGGGAGGCTCTGGAAACACCATATATTTT
CASSPYRGGSGNTIYF
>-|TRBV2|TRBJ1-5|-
TGTGCCAGCAATAGGATACACGGGGACATGACTCAGCCCCAGCATTTT
CASNRIHGDMTQPQHF
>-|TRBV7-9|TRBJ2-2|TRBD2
TGTGCCAGCAGCTTAATACAGCGGGGAGGCACCGGGGAGCTGTTTTTT
CASSLIQRGGTGELFF
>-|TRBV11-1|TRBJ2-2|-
TGTGCCAGCAGCTTTGTAGCGGCGAACACCGGGGAGCTGTTTTTT
CASSFVAANTGELFF
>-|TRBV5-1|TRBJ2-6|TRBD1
TGCGCCAGCAGACAACAGGGGAGAGTCTCTGGGGCCAACGTCCTGACTTTC
CASRQQGRVSGANVLTF
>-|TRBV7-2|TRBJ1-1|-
TGTGCCAGCAGCTTTCAAAGGGGCACTGAAGCTTTCTTT
CASSFQRGTEAFF
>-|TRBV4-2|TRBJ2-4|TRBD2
TGTGCCAGCAGCCAAGACTCGGGCGGGAGGGCCAAAAACATTCAGTACTTC
CASSQDSGGRAKNIQYF
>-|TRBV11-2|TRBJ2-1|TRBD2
TGTGCCAGCAGCCTCGGGAGGGGGGGAGGTAGACGTGAGCAGTTCTTC
CASSLGRGGGRREQFF
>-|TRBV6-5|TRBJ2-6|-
TGTGCCAGCAGTTTCTACCGCTCTGGGGCCAACGTCCTGACTTTC
CASSFYRSGANVLTF
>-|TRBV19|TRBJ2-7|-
TGTGCCAGTAGGATCAACAGGGATTCCTACGAGCAGTACTTC
CASRINRDSYEQYF
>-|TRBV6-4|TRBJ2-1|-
TGTGCCAGCAGTGAGTCTAGCGATGGTGAGCAGTTCTTC
CASSESSDGEQFF
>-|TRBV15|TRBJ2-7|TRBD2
TGTGCCACCAGCAGCTCAGCGGGAGGTCTCTACGAGCAGTACTTC
CATSSSAGGLYEQYF
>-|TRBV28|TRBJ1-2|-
TGTGCCACTCAGGAGGGTAACTATGGCTACACCTTC
CATQEGNYGYTF
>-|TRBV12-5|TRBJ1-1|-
TGTGCTAGTGGGTCAACCGGTGGCACTGAAGCTTTCTTT
CASGSTGGTEAFF
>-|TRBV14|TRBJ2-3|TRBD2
TGTGCCAGCAGCCTTTCTAGCGGGATCGGGACAGATACGCAGTATTTT
CASSLSSGIGTDTQYF
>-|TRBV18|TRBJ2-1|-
TGTGCCAGCTCACCATTGGACAGCTACAATGAGCAGTTCTTC
CASSPLDSYNEQFF
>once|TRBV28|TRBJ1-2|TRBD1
TGTGCCAGCACCGAACAGGGGCCCTATGGCTACACCTTC
CASTEQGPYGYTF
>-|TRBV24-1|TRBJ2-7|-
TGTGCCACCGGAACGACAAACTCCTACGAGCAGTACTTC
CATGTTNSYEQYF